This T cell receptor beta chain was captured in a study of blood T cell repertoires in COVID-19. Background on the study: Whether acute or convalescent, the COVID-19 samples came from the United States, Italy and Spain. T cells, B-cell-depleted T cells, or PBMCs provided the cDNA or gDNA that served as material.

Germline V gene lookup returns CDR1 SGDLS and CDR2 YYNGEE. This CDR3 is built from 16 residues. J lost 3 bases, V lost 4 bases, and 9 bases had no gene match. This table comes from immunoSEQ multiplex PCR, and its TCRdb copy is limited to in-frame clones, with some not included. Here the sample spans approximately 150,000 clones, 82% being singletons. Everyone who took part was about 18 to 90 years old, and they came from over 20 US areas. The V call is TRBV9, the J call TRBJ2-2; 7 bases map to TRBD1. The sequenced sample was PBMCs or T cells enriched from blood (not recorded which). The receptor was derived from a man between 60 and 70 years old who had recovered from COVID-19. The CDR3 nucleotides read TGTGCCAGCAGCTATCGACAGGGCCTGGACACCGGGGAGCTGTTTTTT. It yields the protein CASSYRQGLDTGELFF.